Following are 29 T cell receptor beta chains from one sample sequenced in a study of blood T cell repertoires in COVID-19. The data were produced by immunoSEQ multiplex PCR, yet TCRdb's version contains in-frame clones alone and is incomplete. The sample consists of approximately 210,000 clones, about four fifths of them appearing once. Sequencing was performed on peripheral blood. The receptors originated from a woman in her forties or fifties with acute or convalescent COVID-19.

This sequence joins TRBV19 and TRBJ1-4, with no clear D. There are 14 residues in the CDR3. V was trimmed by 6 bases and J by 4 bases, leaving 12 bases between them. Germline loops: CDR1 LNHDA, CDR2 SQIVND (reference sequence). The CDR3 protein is CASSPEEFNEKLFF. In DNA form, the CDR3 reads TGTGCCAGTAGCCCTGAGGAGTTTAATGAAAAACTGTTTTTT.

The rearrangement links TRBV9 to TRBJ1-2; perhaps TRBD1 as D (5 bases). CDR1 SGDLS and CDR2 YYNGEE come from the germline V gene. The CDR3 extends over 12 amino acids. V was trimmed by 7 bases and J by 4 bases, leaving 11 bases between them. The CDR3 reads CASQAGGYGYTF. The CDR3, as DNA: TGTGCCAGCCAAGCCGGGGGCTATGGCTACACCTTC.

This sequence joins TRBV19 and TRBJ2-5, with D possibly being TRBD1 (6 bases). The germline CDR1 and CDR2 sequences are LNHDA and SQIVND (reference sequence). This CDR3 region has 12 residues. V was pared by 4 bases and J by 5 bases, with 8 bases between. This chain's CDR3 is CASSTRGETQYF. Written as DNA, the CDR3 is TGTGCCAGTAGTACCAGGGGCGAGACCCAGTACTTC.

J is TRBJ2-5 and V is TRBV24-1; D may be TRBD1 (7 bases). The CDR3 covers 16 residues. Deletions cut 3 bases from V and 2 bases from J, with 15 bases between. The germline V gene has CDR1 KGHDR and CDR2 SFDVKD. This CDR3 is CATSDLDAGQQETQYF. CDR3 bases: TGTGCCACCAGTGATCTCGATGCGGGACAGCAAGAGACCCAGTACTTC.

The CDR3 reads CASSFSEGSSRNEQFF. The CDR3 bases are TGTGCCAGCAGCTTCTCCGAGGGATCGTCTCGCAATGAGCAGTTCTTC. The chain couples TRBV28 to TRBJ2-1; D is possibly TRBD2 (5 bases). The V end was cut by 6 bases, the J end by 6 bases, with 21 bases between. CDR1 MDHEN and CDR2 SYDVKM come from the germline V gene. The length of the CDR3 is 16 residues.

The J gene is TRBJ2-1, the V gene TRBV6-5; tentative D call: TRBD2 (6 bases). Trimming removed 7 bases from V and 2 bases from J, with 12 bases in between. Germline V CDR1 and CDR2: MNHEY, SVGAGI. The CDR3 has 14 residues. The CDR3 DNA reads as TGTGCCAGCACCCACGGGGAGGCCTACAATGAGCAGTTCTTC. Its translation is CASTHGEAYNEQFF.

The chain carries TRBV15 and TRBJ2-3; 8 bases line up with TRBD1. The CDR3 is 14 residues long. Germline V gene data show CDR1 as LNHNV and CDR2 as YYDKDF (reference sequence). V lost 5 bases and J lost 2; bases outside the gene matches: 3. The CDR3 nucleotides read TGTGCCACCAGCGTGACAGGGGTCACAGATACGCAGTATTTT. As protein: CATSVTGVTDTQYF. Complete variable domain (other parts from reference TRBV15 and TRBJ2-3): DAMVIQNPRYQVTQFGKPVTLSCSQTLNHNVMYWYQQKSSQAPKLLFHYYDKDFNNEADTPDNFQSRRPNTSFCFLDIRSPGLGDTAMYLCATSVTGVTDTQYFGPGTRLTVL.

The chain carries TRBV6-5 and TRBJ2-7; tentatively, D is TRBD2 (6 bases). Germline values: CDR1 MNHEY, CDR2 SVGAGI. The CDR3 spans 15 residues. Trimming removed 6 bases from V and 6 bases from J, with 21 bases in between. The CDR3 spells CASRRWGGTSAEQYF. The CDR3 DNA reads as TGTGCCAGCAGGAGATGGGGCGGGACCTCCGCCGAGCAGTACTTC.

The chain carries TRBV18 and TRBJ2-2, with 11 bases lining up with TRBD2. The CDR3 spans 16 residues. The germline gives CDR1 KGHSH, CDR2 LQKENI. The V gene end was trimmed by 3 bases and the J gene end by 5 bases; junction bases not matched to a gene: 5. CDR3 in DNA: TGTGCCAGCTCACCCGGACTAGCGGGCACAACCGGGGAGCTGTTTTTT. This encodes CASSPGLAGTTGELFF. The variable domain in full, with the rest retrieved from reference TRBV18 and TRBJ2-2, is NAGVMQNPRHLVRRRGQEARLRCSPMKGHSHVYWYRQLPEEGLKFMVYLQKENIIDESGMPKERFSAEFPKEGPSILRIQQVVRGDSAAYFCASSPGLAGTTGELFFGEGSRLTVL.

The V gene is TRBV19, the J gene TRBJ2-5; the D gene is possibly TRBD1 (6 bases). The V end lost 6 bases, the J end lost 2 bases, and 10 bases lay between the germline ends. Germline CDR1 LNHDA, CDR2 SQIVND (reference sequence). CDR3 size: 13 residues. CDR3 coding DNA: TGTGCCAGTAGCGGGACATCACAAGAGACCCAGTACTTC. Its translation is CASSGTSQETQYF.

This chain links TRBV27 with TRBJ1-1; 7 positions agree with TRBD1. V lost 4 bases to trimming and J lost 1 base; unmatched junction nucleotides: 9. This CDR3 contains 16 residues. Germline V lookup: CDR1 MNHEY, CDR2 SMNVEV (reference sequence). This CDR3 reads CASSSYRTGRNTEAFF. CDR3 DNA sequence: TGTGCCAGCAGTTCCTACCGGACAGGCAGGAACACTGAAGCTTTCTTT.

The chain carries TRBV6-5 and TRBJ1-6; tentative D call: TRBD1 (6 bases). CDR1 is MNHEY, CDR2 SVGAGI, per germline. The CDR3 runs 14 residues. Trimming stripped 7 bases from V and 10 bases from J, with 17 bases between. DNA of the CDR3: TGTGCCAGCACTCAGGGGATTCGAGAGTCACCCCTCCACTTT. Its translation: CASTQGIRESPLHF.

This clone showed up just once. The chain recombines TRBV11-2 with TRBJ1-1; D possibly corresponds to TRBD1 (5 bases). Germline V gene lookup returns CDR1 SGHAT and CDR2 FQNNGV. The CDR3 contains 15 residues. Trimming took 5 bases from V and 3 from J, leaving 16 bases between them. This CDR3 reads CASSQAVQVYTEAFF. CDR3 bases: TGTGCCAGCAGCCAAGCAGTACAGGTGTACACTGAAGCTTTCTTT. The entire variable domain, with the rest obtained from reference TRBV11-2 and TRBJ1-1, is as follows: EAGVAQSPRYKIIEKRQSVAFWCNPISGHATLYWYQQILGQGPKLLIQFQNNGVVDDSQLPKDRFSAERLKGVDSTLKIQPAKLEDSAVYLCASSQAVQVYTEAFFGQGTRLTVV.

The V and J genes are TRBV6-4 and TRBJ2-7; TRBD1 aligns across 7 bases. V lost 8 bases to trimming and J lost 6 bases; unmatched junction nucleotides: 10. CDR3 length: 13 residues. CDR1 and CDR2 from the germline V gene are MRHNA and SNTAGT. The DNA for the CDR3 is TGTGCCAGCGTTAAGGACAGGCTCGCCGAGCAGTACTTC. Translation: CASVKDRLAEQYF.

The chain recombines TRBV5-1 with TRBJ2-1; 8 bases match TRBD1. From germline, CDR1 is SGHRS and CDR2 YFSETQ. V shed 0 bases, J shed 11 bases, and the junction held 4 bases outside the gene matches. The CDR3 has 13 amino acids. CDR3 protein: CASSLEGDRKQFF. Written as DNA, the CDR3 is TGCGCCAGCAGCTTGGAGGGGGACAGGAAGCAGTTCTTC.

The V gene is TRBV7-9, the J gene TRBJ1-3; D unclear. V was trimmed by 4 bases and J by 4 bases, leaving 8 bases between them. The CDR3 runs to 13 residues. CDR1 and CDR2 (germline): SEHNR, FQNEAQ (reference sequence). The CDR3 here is CASSSQVGNTIYF. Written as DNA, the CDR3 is TGTGCCAGCAGCTCGCAGGTCGGAAACACCATATATTTT.

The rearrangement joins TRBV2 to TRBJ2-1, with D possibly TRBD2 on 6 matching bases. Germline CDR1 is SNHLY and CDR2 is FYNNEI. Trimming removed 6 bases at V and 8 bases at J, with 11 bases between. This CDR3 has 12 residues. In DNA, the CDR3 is TGTGCCAGCAGCGGACTACCCGATGAGCAGTTCTTC. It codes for CASSGLPDEQFF.

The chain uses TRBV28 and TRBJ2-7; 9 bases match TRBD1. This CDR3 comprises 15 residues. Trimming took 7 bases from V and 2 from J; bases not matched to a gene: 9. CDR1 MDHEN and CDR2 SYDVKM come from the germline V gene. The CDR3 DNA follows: TGTGCCAGCACCACGCGAGGACAGGGGACCTACGAGCAGTACTTC. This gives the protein CASTTRGQGTYEQYF.

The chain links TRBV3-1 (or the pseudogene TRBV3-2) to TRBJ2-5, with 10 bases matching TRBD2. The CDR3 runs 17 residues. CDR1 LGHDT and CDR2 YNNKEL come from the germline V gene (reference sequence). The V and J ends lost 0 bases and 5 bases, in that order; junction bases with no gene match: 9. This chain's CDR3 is CASSQEGSGRAGETQYF. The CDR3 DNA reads TGTGCCAGCAGCCAAGAAGGGAGCGGGAGGGCCGGGGAGACCCAGTACTTC.

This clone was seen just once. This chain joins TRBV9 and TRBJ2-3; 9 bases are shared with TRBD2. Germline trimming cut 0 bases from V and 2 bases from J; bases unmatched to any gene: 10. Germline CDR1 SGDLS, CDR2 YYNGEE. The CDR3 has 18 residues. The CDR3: CASSVATIAGALTDTQYF. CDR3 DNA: TGTGCCAGCAGCGTAGCTACAATAGCGGGAGCCCTCACAGATACGCAGTATTTT.

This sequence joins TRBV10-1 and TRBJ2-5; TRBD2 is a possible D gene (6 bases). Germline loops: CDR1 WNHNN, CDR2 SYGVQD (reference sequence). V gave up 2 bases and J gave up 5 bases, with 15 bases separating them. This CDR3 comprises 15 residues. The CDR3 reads CASSEDIGGTETQYF. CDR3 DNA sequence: TGCGCCAGCAGTGAGGATATCGGCGGGACGGAGACCCAGTACTTC.

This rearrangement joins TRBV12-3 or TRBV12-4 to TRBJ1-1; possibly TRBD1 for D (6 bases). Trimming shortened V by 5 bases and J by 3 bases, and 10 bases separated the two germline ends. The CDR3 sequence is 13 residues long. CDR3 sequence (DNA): TGTGCCAGCAGTCAGGACAGCGACACTGAAGCTTTCTTT. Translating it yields CASSQDSDTEAFF.

The CDR3 loop is CASSQGRDYRTDTQYF. CDR3 DNA sequence: TGTGCCAGCAGCCAAGGGAGGGACTACCGCACAGATACGCAGTATTTT. This rearrangement joins TRBV14 to TRBJ2-3, with TRBD2 matching 7 bases. The V gene end was trimmed by 1 base and the J gene end by 1 base; junction bases not matched to a gene: 5. The length of the CDR3 is 16 residues. CDR1 and CDR2 from the germline V gene are SGHDN and FVKESK.

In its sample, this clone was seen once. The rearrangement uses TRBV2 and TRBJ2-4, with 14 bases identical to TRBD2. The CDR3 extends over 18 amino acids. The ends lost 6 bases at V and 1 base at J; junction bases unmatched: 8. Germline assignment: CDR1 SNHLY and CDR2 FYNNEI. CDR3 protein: CASRSGTSGSWAKNIQYF. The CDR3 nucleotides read TGTGCCAGCAGATCCGGGACTAGCGGGAGCTGGGCCAAAAACATTCAGTACTTC.

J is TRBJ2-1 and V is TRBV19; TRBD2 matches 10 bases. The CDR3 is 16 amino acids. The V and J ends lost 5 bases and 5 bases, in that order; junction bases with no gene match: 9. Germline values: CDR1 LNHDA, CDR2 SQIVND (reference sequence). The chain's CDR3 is CASSPILAGKNNEQFF. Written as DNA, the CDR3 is TGTGCCAGTAGTCCTATACTAGCGGGAAAAAACAATGAGCAGTTCTTC.

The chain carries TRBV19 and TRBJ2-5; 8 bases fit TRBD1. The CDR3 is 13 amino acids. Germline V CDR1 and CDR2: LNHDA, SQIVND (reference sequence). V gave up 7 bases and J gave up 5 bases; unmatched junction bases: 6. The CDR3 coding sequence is TGTGCCAGTACTCAGGGGGCCGGGGAGACCCAGTACTTC. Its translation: CASTQGAGETQYF.

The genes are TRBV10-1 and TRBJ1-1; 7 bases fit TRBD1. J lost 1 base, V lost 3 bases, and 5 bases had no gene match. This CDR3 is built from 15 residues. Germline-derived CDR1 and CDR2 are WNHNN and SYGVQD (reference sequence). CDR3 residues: CASSDFTGANTEAFF. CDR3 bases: TGCGCCAGCAGTGACTTCACAGGGGCGAACACTGAAGCTTTCTTT.

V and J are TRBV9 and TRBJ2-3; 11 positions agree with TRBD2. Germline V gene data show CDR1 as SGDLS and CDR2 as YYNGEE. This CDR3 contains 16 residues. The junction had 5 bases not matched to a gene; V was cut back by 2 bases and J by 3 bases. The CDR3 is CASSVIAGGRTDTQYF. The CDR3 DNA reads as TGTGCCAGCAGCGTGATAGCGGGAGGGAGGACAGATACGCAGTATTTT.

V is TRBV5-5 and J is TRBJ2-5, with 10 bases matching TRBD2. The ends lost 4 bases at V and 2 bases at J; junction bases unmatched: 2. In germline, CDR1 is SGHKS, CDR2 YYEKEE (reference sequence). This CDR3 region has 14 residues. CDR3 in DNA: TGTGCCAGCAGCGCAGCGGGAGGGCAAGAGACCCAGTACTTC. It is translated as CASSAAGGQETQYF.